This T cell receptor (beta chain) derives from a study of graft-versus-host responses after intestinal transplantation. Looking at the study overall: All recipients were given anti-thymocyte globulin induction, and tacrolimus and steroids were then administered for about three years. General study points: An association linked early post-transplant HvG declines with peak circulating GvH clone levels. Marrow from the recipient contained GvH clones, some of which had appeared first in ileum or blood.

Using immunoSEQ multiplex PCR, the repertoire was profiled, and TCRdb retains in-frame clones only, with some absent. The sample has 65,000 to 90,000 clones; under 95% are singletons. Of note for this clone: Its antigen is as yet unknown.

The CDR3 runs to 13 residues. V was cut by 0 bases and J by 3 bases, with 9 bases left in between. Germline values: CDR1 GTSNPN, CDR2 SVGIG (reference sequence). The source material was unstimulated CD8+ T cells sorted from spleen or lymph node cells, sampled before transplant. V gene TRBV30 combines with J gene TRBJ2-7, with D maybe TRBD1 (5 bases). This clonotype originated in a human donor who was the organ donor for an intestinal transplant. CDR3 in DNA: TGTGCCTGGAGTGTGGGCAGGGACTACGAGCAGTACTTC. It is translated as CAWSVGRDYEQYF.